The 20 T cell receptor beta chains below come from one sample, sequenced in a study of cytomegalovirus exposure and HLA in healthy donors. The PCR used 60 Vbeta and 13 Jbeta primers. Assay used: immunoSEQ multiplex PCR; TCRdb lists only in-frame clones, some missing. The listing records 91,000 or so clones. The sample taken for sequencing was PBMCs. These receptors all come from a woman aged 25 to 39 in good health and CMV-seronegative.

V and J are TRBV19 and TRBJ1-1; no firm D call. V lost 2 bases to trimming and J lost 1 base, with 17 bases between them. The germline gives CDR1 LNHDA, CDR2 SQIVND (reference sequence). The CDR3 contains 17 residues. CDR3 sequence (DNA): TGTGCCAGTAGTATATCACACGGAGGCGGCTCGAACACTGAAGCTTTCTTT. Its protein product is CASSISHGGGSNTEAFF.

The V call is TRBV14, the J call TRBJ1-2; 8 bases are a match to TRBD1. Trimming cost V 3 bases and J 0 bases; bases outside gene matches: 9. CDR3 size: 17 residues. Germline values: CDR1 SGHDN, CDR2 FVKESK. The CDR3 nucleotides are TGTGCCAGCAGCCAGACGACAGGGGCCGGGCCTAACTATGGCTACACCTTC. This sequence encodes CASSQTTGAGPNYGYTF.

The V call is TRBV19, the J call TRBJ2-7; the match to TRBD1 covers 9 bases. With 6 bases clipped from V and 4 bases from J, the junction kept 4 bases outside the gene matches. CDR1 and CDR2 from the germline V gene are LNHDA and SQIVND (reference sequence). The CDR3 runs to 13 residues. The CDR3 nucleotides are TGTGCCAGTAGGGGGACAGGGCGGTACGAGCAGTACTTC. Amino acid sequence: CASRGTGRYEQYF.

V usage is TRBV2 and J usage is TRBJ2-6; 7 nucleotides match TRBD1. Germline V gene sequence: CDR1 SNHLY, CDR2 FYNNEI. CDR3 size: 22 residues. The V and J ends lost 3 bases and 1 base, in that order; junction bases with no gene match: 21. CDR3 residues: CASSDPAGPHVTGLSGANVLTF. The CDR3 DNA follows: TGTGCCAGCAGTGATCCGGCTGGGCCCCACGTGACAGGGTTATCTGGGGCCAACGTCCTGACTTTC.

This chain uses TRBV27 with TRBJ1-6; D perhaps matches TRBD1 (6 bases). The CDR3 is made up of 15 amino acids. Trimming removed 8 bases at V and 3 bases at J, with 14 bases between. Germline V gives CDR1 MNHEY, CDR2 SMNVEV (reference sequence). This CDR3 reads CASLDSAVYNSPLHF. The CDR3 DNA reads as TGTGCCAGCCTGGACAGCGCCGTCTATAATTCACCCCTCCACTTT.

This rearrangement joins TRBV5-4 to TRBJ2-7, with 10 bases identical to TRBD2. Germline V gene lookup returns CDR1 SGHNT and CDR2 YYREEE (reference sequence). V gave up 1 base and J gave up 5 bases; unmatched junction bases: 9. There are 16 residues in the CDR3. CDR3 region: CASSLYQAGGLDEQYF. The CDR3 DNA sequence: TGTGCCAGCAGCTTGTACCAAGCGGGGGGGCTAGACGAGCAGTACTTC.

The genes are TRBV7-2 and TRBJ2-1; D is undetermined. Germline CDR1 SGHTA, CDR2 FQGNSA. CDR3 size: 12 residues. V was cut by 5 bases and J by 5 bases, with 7 bases left in between. The CDR3 sequence is CASSQSNNEQFF. Written as DNA, the CDR3 is TGTGCCAGCAGCCAATCAAACAATGAGCAGTTCTTC.

V usage is TRBV7-6 and J usage is TRBJ2-2; D uncertain. The germline V gene encodes CDR1 SGHVS and CDR2 FNYEAQ. The length of the CDR3 is 12 residues. V lost 5 bases and J lost 3, with 4 bases in between. The CDR3 sequence is CASSTYTGELFF. The CDR3 coding sequence is TGTGCCAGCAGCACATACACCGGGGAGCTGTTTTTT.

The genes are TRBV9 and TRBJ2-6; maybe TRBD1 (6 bases). Trimming took off 6 bases at V and 4 bases at J, with 26 bases between the two ends. This CDR3 spans 19 amino acids. The germline V gene has CDR1 SGDLS and CDR2 YYNGEE. This CDR3 is CASTNHQGPNLRGANVLTF. The CDR3 DNA is TGTGCCAGCACCAACCACCAGGGGCCTAACCTCAGGGGGGCCAACGTCCTGACTTTC.

J is TRBJ2-6 and V is TRBV9, with D unclear. V was pared by 0 bases and J by 2 bases, with 6 bases between. The germline CDR1 and CDR2 sequences are SGDLS and YYNGEE. The length of the CDR3 is 15 residues. Written as DNA, the CDR3 is TGTGCCAGCAGCGTAGAATCCGCTGGGGCCAACGTCCTGACTTTC. Its protein product is CASSVESAGANVLTF.

Written as DNA, the CDR3 is TGTGCCAGCAGCTTAGAGGCAGGGTTTGTTACTGAAGCTTTCTTT. Its protein product is CASSLEAGFVTEAFF. This chain uses TRBV7-8 with TRBJ1-1; D is possibly TRBD1 (5 bases). Trimming cost V 1 base and J 5 bases, with 14 bases left between them. The CDR3 covers 15 residues. Germline-derived CDR1 and CDR2 are SGHVS and FQNEAQ.

The chain uses TRBV27 and TRBJ2-2; 11 positions agree with TRBD1. CDR1 and CDR2 from the germline V gene are MNHEY and SMNVEV (reference sequence). The CDR3 extends over 17 amino acids. V was clipped by 5 bases and J by 6 bases; unmatched bases: 11. Written as DNA, the CDR3 is TGTGCCAGCAGTCCCCTGCGGACAGGGGGCGCACCCGGGGAGCTGTTTTTT. It codes for CASSPLRTGGAPGELFF.

This chain connects TRBV19 to TRBJ2-1, with a tentative D call TRBD2 (5 bases). Trimming shortened V by 3 bases and J by 9 bases, and 18 bases separated the two germline ends. Germline assignment: CDR1 LNHDA and CDR2 SQIVND (reference sequence). This CDR3 spans 15 amino acids. This chain's CDR3 is CASSIEAGINGEQFF. CDR3 nucleotides: TGTGCCAGTAGTATTGAAGCCGGGATTAACGGTGAGCAGTTCTTC.

This rearrangement joins TRBV6-5 to TRBJ1-2; 7 nucleotides line up with TRBD1. CDR1 is MNHEY, CDR2 SVGAGI, per germline. The trim removed 6 bases at V and 8 bases at J, leaving 12 bases unmatched. CDR3 size: 14 residues. In nucleotides, the CDR3 is TGTGCCAGCAGCTCCATCGACAGGGCGGGCGGCTACACCTTC. This sequence encodes CASSSIDRAGGYTF.

J is TRBJ1-1 and V is TRBV7-2; the match to TRBD1 covers 7 bases. Germline loops: CDR1 SGHTA, CDR2 FQGNSA. The CDR3 spans 18 residues. The V gene end was trimmed by 5 bases and the J gene end by 0 bases; junction bases not matched to a gene: 15. The CDR3 DNA reads TGTGCCAGCAGCCCGAGGACAGGCCTGGTCGGGATGAACACTGAAGCTTTCTTT. It encodes CASSPRTGLVGMNTEAFF.

V is TRBV6-6 and J is TRBJ1-2, with TRBD1 as a possible D gene (6 bases). Germline V gives CDR1 MNHNY, CDR2 SVGAGI (reference sequence). CDR3 length equals 14 residues. Trimming took 4 bases from V and 2 from J, leaving 11 bases between them. CDR3 sequence reads: CASSFRGANYGYTF. The CDR3 nucleotides are TGTGCCAGCAGTTTCCGGGGGGCCAACTATGGCTACACCTTC.

The genes are TRBV7-9 and TRBJ2-5, with 8 bases lining up with TRBD2. This CDR3 region has 15 residues. In germline, CDR1 is SEHNR, CDR2 FQNEAQ (reference sequence). Trimming removed 5 bases from V and 5 bases from J; junction bases left unmatched: 10. The CDR3 bases are TGTGCCAGCAGCATACCTCTAGCGGGCGGGGAGACCCAGTACTTC. Protein: CASSIPLAGGETQYF.

V is TRBV23-1 and J is TRBJ2-2, with 13 bases identical to TRBD2. TRBV23-1 is an ORF, with its function uncertain. V was pared by 4 bases and J by 1 base, with 3 bases of the junction left unmatched. This CDR3 is built from 17 residues. CDR3 nucleotides: TGCGCCAGCAGTCCGGGACTAGCGGGAAGGAACACCGGGGAGCTGTTTTTT. The encoded protein is CASSPGLAGRNTGELFF.

This chain links TRBV5-1 with TRBJ2-7; D remains unclear. The CDR3 loop spans 14 amino acids. In germline, CDR1 is SGHRS, CDR2 YFSETQ. Trimming removed 0 bases from V and 4 bases from J, with 11 bases in between. CDR3 in DNA: TGCGCCAGCAGCTTGGGCAACAGCTTTTACGAGCAGTACTTC. Its protein is CASSLGNSFYEQYF.

The genes are TRBV2 and TRBJ1-3; the D gene is possibly TRBD1 (5 bases). The CDR3 runs 14 residues. The V and J ends lost 6 bases and 5 bases respectively, with 14 bases between them. Germline V gene sequence: CDR1 SNHLY, CDR2 FYNNEI. The CDR3 here is CASSLSWGRNTIYF. The CDR3 DNA reads TGTGCCAGCAGCCTCTCCTGGGGCAGAAACACCATATATTTT.